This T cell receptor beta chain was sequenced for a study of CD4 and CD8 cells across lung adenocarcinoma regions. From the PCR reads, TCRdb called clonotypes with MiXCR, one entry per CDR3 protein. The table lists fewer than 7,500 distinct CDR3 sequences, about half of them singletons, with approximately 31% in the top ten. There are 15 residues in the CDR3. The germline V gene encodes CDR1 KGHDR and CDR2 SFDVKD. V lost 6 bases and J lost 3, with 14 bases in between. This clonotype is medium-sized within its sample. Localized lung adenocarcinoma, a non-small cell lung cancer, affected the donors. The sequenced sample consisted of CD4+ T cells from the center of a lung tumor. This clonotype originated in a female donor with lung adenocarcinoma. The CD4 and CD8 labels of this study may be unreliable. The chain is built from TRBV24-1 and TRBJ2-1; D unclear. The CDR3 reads CATSPGYSGYNEQFF. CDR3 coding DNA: TGTGCCACCAGTCCCGGATACTCGGGCTACAATGAGCAGTTCTTC.